The 22 T cell receptor beta chains below all came from one sample that was sequenced in a study of regulatory T cells in long-lasting Graves disease. Arm-PCR of CDR3 regions and iRepertoire HTBI primers were the basis on which TCR beta libraries were built. TCRdb passed the multiplex PCR reads through MiXCR, listing each CDR3 protein once. The sample includes about 420,000 distinct CDR3 sequences, approximately 16% of them seen just once. Time point given: newly diagnosed GD, antithyroid drugs for less than 3 months. Researchers made the TCR library from RNA that was extracted from PBMCs. These same records also appear under a second study, on T cells in Graves' hyperthyroidism and ophthalmopathy.

The sequencing here drew on peripheral blood mononuclear cells (PBMCs), taken at new diagnosis, from a patient treated with antithyroid drugs. The source of these receptors is a woman between 18 and 29 years old with Graves disease.

This clonotype was recorded many times. This rearrangement joins TRBV20-1 to TRBJ2-7, with TRBD1 matching over 7 bases. The germline CDR1 and CDR2 sequences are DFQATT and SNEGSKA (reference sequence). This CDR3 has 13 amino acids. With V trimmed by 3 bases and J by 1 base, 3 bases remained unmatched. CDR3: CSASGTESYEQYF. CDR3 DNA sequence: TGCAGTGCTAGCGGGACAGAGTCCTACGAGCAGTACTTC.

At least ten counts were recorded for this clonotype. The chain recombines TRBV28 with TRBJ2-1, with 8 bases fitting TRBD2. The CDR3 consists of 16 residues. J gave up 8 bases and V 4 bases, and 13 bases lay outside the gene matches. Germline lookup yields CDR1 MDHEN and CDR2 SYDVKM. Here the CDR3 DNA reads TGTGCCAGCAGTTCACCGGGGGGGGGGTCCGTCCATGAGCAGTTCTTC. Translating gives CASSSPGGGSVHEQFF.

This clonotype showed up many times. The V gene is TRBV7-9, the J gene TRBJ1-4; D is unclear. Trimming cost V 4 bases and J 0 bases, with 6 bases left between them. This CDR3 comprises 14 residues. Germline CDR1 is SEHNR and CDR2 is FQNEAQ (reference sequence). CDR3 in amino acids: CASSYQATNEKLFF. CDR3 nucleotide sequence: TGTGCCAGCAGCTATCAGGCAACTAATGAAAAACTGTTTTTT. Based on the CDR3 plus reference TRBV7-9 and TRBJ1-4, the full variable domain is DTGVSQNPRHKITKRGQNVTFRCDPISEHNRLYWYRQTLGQGPEFLTYFQNEAQLEKSRLLSDRFSAERPKGSFSTLEIQRTEQGDSAMYLCASSYQATNEKLFFGSGTQLSVL.

This clonotype was counted ten times or more. Its ends do not fully match the called genes, so a read error is possible. The CDR3 protein is CSVCAVESAVLLSQDF. CDR3 in DNA: TGCAGCGTTTGTGCCGTCGAGTCAGCGGTCCTCCTATCGCAGGACTTC. V usage is TRBV29-1 and J usage is TRBJ2-7; D may be TRBD2 (5 bases). The CDR3 runs 16 residues. CDR1 is SQVTM and CDR2 is ANQGSEA in the germline V gene.

This clonotype has ten or more counts. This rearrangement joins TRBV7-8 to TRBJ1-1; 11 bases are shared with TRBD1. The ends lost 5 bases at V and 3 bases at J; junction bases unmatched: 5. Germline V gives CDR1 SGHVS, CDR2 FQNEAQ. The CDR3 loop spans 15 amino acids. CDR3 sequence reads: CASSKDRGRDTEAFF. CDR3 DNA: TGTGCCAGCAGCAAGGACAGGGGGCGGGACACTGAAGCTTTCTTT.

This chain uses TRBV2 with TRBJ1-2; 10 bases map to TRBD1. Trimming removed 6 bases from V and 12 bases from J; junction bases left unmatched: 7. The V gene's germline CDR1 is SNHLY and CDR2 FYNNEI. The CDR3 covers 12 residues. The CDR3 DNA follows: TGTGCCAGCAGCGCGGACAGGGGGGTCCACACCTTC. This sequence encodes CASSADRGVHTF.

This clonotype was counted only a few times. This chain joins TRBV2 and TRBJ2-7; TRBD1 agrees at 7 bases. CDR3 length equals 14 residues. Germline CDR1 is SNHLY and CDR2 is FYNNEI. J lost 0 bases, V lost 8 bases, and 7 bases had no gene match. The CDR3 DNA reads as TGTGCCAGCCAGAGGGGGCTGACCTCCTACGAGCAGTACTTC. Its protein product is CASQRGLTSYEQYF.

This clonotype was detected many times. This chain connects TRBV20-1 to TRBJ2-7; D may be TRBD1 (5 bases). Per germline, CDR1 DFQATT and CDR2 SNEGSKA (reference sequence). The CDR3 contains 14 residues. V was pared by 1 base and J by 2 bases, with 12 bases between. CDR3 amino acids: CSARGQGPTYEQYF. Written as DNA, the CDR3 is TGCAGTGCTAGAGGGCAGGGTCCCACCTACGAGCAGTACTTC.

Concerning this clonotype: A read error may explain this, as a much larger clone is one base away. The chain combines TRBV30 with TRBJ2-1; D uncertain. The CDR3 sequence is 15 residues long. The germline V gene has CDR1 GTSNPN and CDR2 SVGIG (reference sequence). V lost 7 bases to trimming and J lost 13 bases, with 29 bases between them. CDR3 region: CALSASASYQETQFF. The CDR3 bases are TGTGCCTTATCGGCCAGCGCCTCCTACCAAGAGACCCAGTTCTTC.

This clonotype was picked up many times. The chain is built from TRBV11-2 and TRBJ2-1; 10 bases are shared with TRBD2. Germline trimming cut 6 bases from V and 4 bases from J; bases unmatched to any gene: 9. In germline, CDR1 is SGHAT, CDR2 FQNNGV. This CDR3 is 16 amino acids long. The CDR3 bases are TGTGCCAGCAGGGATCTCCTAGCGGGAGTTTACAATGAGCAGTTCTTC. Amino acids: CASRDLLAGVYNEQFF.

This clonotype was picked up a small number of times. CDR3 protein: CSAAGETQYF. The CDR3 DNA sequence: TGCAGTGCCGCTGGAGAGACCCAGTACTTC. This chain links TRBV20-1 with TRBJ2-1, with no clear D. The last part of the DNA fits TRBJ2-5 better; the J call may be wrong. The CDR3 has 10 amino acids. From germline, CDR1 is DFQATT and CDR2 SNEGSKA (reference sequence).

This clonotype was seen ten or more times. The V and J genes are TRBV7-2 and TRBJ2-1; D uncertain. CDR1 SGHTA and CDR2 FQGNSA come from the germline V gene. Deletions cut 2 bases from V and 4 bases from J, with 6 bases between. This CDR3 is 13 amino acids long. CDR3 nucleotides: TGTGCCAGCAGCTTACCGGAGTACAATGAGCAGTTCTTC. It yields the protein CASSLPEYNEQFF.

This clonotype was detected many times. The chain is built from TRBV28 and TRBJ2-7; 7 positions match TRBD2. CDR3 length: 15 amino acids. Germline V CDR1 and CDR2: MDHEN, SYDVKM. V dropped 7 bases and J dropped 2; count of bases not matched to a gene: 11. DNA of the CDR3: TGTGCCAGCAACACTTTAGCGGGTGGAACCTACGAGCAGTACTTC. It yields the protein CASNTLAGGTYEQYF. The full variable domain, in which reference TRBV28 and TRBJ2-7 provide the parts outside the CDR3, is DVKVTQSSRYLVKRTGEKVFLECVQDMDHENMFWYRQDPGLGLRLIYFSYDVKMKEKGDIPEGYSVSREKKERFSLILESASTNQTSMYLCASNTLAGGTYEQYFGPGTRLTVT.

Turning to this clonotype: Given a far larger clone just one base away, this is likely a sequencing read error. The chain carries TRBV11-2 and TRBJ2-5, with 9 positions matching TRBD2. This CDR3 comprises 15 residues. CDR1 SGHAT and CDR2 FQNNGV come from the germline V gene. The junction had 14 bases not matched to a gene; V was cut back by 4 bases and J by 11 bases. DNA for the CDR3: TGTGCCAGCAGCTCCCGACTAGCGGATGGTCATGAGCAGTACTTC. This encodes CASSSRLADGHEQYF.

The chain couples TRBV6-1 to TRBJ2-1, with a tentative D call TRBD1 (7 bases). Germline loops: CDR1 MNHNS, CDR2 SASEGT. V was clipped by 3 bases and J by 6 bases, with 12 bases between them. CDR3 size: 14 residues. The CDR3 DNA reads as TGTGCCAGCAGTGACTCCAGGGGGGTCAATGAGCAGTTCTTC. Residues: CASSDSRGVNEQFF.

The J gene is TRBJ2-3, the V gene TRBV3-1; no definite D call. V was clipped by 4 bases and J by 4 bases, with 9 bases between them. The CDR3 is made up of 13 amino acids. Germline CDR1 and CDR2: LGHDT and YNNKEL (reference sequence). CDR3 sequence reads: CASSPESSDTQYF. CDR3 coding DNA: TGTGCCAGCAGCCCCGAGTCTTCAGATACGCAGTATTTT.

This clonotype was found a few times. The chain carries TRBV7-3 and TRBJ2-7, with D perhaps matching TRBD2 (5 bases). Germline loops: CDR1 SGHTA, CDR2 FQGTGA. CDR3 size: 13 residues. V was clipped by 2 bases and J by 3 bases, with 8 bases between them. The CDR3 DNA follows: TGTGCCAGCAGCTTAGCTAGCCTCTACGAGCAGTACTTC. This sequence encodes CASSLASLYEQYF.

The gene calls are TRBV10-3 and TRBJ2-7; D gene ambiguous. V was clipped by 5 bases and J by 2 bases, with 7 bases between them. CDR1 ENHRY and CDR2 SYGVKD come from the germline V gene. The CDR3 is 12 residues long. The DNA of the CDR3 is TGTGCCATCAGTCCGGAGCCCTACGAGCAGTACTTC. Amino acids: CAISPEPYEQYF.

The V and J genes are TRBV4-2 and TRBJ1-6; TRBD1 is a possible D gene (5 bases). V dropped 4 bases and J dropped 5 bases, with 18 bases sitting between them. The germline V gene encodes CDR1 LGHNA and CDR2 YNFKEQ. This CDR3 is built from 17 residues. The CDR3 loop is CASSRVPAGPNNSPLHF. The CDR3 DNA reads TGTGCCAGCAGCCGAGTCCCCGCGGGGCCTAATAATTCACCCCTCCACTTT.

In this sample, this clonotype turned up many times. The chain uses TRBV3-1 and TRBJ2-5, with TRBD2 as a possible D gene (6 bases). Germline CDR1 is LGHDT and CDR2 is YNNKEL (reference sequence). V lost 4 bases and J lost 5, with 20 bases in between. This CDR3 spans 16 amino acids. The CDR3 DNA follows: TGTGCCAGCAGCCCTAGACTGGTGGGGGGTTTGGAGACCCAGTACTTC. This sequence encodes CASSPRLVGGLETQYF.

This clonotype has ten or more counts. V and J are TRBV10-3 and TRBJ1-1; D possibly corresponds to TRBD1 (6 bases). In germline, CDR1 is ENHRY, CDR2 SYGVKD. Trimming removed 10 bases from V and 5 bases from J, with 20 bases in between. CDR3 length: 14 amino acids. The CDR3 reads CATRPTGGRTEAFF. CDR3 in DNA: TGTGCCACCCGTCCAACGGGGGGCCGAACTGAAGCTTTCTTT.

This clonotype was picked up many times. V gene TRBV18 combines with J gene TRBJ2-1; a weak D match, TRBD1 (6 bases). Trimming left V 6 bases short and J 0 bases short, with 12 bases between. Germline values: CDR1 KGHSH, CDR2 LQKENI. The CDR3 runs 15 residues. The CDR3 region has the DNA TGTGCCAGCTCTATGGGACAAATCTCCTACAATGAGCAGTTCTTC. Protein product: CASSMGQISYNEQFF.